The clone carrying this TCR beta chain was seen once. Profiling relied on immunoSEQ multiplex PCR, and the TCRdb table lists in-frame clones only, not all of them. This sample carries roughly 2.5 million clones, around nine tenths of them seen once, and the ten largest clones take roughly 0.14%. This entry is derived from a study of shared clonotypes between healthy human individuals. Germline V gene sequence: CDR1 SGHAT, CDR2 FQNNGV. Trimming took off 3 bases at V and 4 bases at J, with 16 bases between the two ends. The CDR3 consists of 16 residues. This sequence was found in a man younger than 30 in good health. The chain couples TRBV11-2 to TRBJ2-1, with D unresolved. Material: naive CD4+ T cells sorted from blood. Subset in this sample: CD45RA+ positively selected. As DNA, the CDR3 is TGTGCCAGCAGCTTGTTACTGGGTAGTTCTTACAATGAGCAGTTCTTC. As protein: CASSLLLGSSYNEQFF. Full variable domain (outside the CDR3, taken from reference TRBV11-2 and TRBJ2-1): EAGVAQSPRYKIIEKRQSVAFWCNPISGHATLYWYQQILGQGPKLLIQFQNNGVVDDSQLPKDRFSAERLKGVDSTLKIQPAKLEDSAVYLCASSLLLGSSYNEQFFGPGTRLTVL.